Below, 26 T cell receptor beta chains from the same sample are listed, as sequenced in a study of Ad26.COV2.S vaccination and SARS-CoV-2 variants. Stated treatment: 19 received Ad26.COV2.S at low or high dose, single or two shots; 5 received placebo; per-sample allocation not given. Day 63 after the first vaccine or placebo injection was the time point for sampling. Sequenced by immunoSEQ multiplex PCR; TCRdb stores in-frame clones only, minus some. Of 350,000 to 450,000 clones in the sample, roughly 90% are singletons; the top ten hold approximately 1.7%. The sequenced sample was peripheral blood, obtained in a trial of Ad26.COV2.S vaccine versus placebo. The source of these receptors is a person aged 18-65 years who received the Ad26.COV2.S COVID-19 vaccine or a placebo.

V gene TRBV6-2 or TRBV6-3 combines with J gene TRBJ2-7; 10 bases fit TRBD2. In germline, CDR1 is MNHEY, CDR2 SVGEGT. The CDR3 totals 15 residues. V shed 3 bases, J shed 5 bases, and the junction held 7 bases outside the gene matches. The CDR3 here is CASSYPSGGSNEQYF. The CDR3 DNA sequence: TGTGCCAGCAGTTATCCTAGCGGGGGTTCGAACGAGCAGTACTTC.

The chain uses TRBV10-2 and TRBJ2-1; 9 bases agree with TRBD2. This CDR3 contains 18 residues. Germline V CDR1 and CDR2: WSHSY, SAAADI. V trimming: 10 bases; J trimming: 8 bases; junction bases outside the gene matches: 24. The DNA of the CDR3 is TGCGCCACCGTACCTAATTCCGGCGGGGGGGCCCCGATCTATGAGCAGTTCTTC. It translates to CATVPNSGGGAPIYEQFF.

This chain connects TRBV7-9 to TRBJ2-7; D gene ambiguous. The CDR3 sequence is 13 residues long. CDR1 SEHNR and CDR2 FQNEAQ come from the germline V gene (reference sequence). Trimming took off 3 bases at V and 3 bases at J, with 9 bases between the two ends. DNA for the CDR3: TGTGCCAGCAGCTTGGGCGATAACTACGAGCAGTACTTC. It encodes CASSLGDNYEQYF.

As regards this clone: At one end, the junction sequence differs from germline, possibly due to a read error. The CDR3 loop reads CASSFGRGPRPHF. The CDR3 coding sequence is TGTGCCAGCAGCTTCGGGAGGGGGCCTCGCCCGCATTTT. The V call is TRBV5-8, the J call TRBJ2-3; a possible D gene is TRBD2 (8 bases). The germline CDR1 and CDR2 sequences are SGHTS and YDEGEE. The CDR3 is 13 amino acids.

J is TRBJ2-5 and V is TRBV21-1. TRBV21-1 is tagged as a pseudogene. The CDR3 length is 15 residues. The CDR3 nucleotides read TGTGCCAGCAGCAACACGAGGGACCTCCAAGAGACCCAGTACTTC. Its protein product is CASSNTRDLQETQYF.

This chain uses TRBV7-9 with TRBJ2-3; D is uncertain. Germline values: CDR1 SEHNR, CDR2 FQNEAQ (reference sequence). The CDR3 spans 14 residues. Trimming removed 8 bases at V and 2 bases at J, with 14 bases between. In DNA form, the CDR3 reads TGTGCCAGCGCGGACGGCCATATCACAGATACGCAGTATTTT. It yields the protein CASADGHITDTQYF.

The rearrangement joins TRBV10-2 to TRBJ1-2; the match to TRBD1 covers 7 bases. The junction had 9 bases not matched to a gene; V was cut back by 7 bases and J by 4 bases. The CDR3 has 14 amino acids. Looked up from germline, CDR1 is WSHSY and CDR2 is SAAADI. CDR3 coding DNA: TGCGCCAGCACTCCGACAGGGATTTCCTATGGCTACACCTTC. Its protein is CASTPTGISYGYTF.

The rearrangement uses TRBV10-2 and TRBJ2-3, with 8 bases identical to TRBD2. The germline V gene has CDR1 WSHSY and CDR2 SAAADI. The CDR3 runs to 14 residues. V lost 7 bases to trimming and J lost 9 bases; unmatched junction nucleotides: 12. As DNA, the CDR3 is TGCGCCAGCAAAGCGGGGGACCCTGGGGGGACGCAGTATTTT. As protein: CASKAGDPGGTQYF.

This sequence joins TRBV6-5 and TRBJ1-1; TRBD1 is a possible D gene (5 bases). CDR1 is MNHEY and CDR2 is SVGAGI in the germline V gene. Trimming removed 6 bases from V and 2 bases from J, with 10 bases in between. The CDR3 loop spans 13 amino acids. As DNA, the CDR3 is TGTGCCAGCAGACGACAGTTAAACACTGAAGCTTTCTTT. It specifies CASRRQLNTEAFF.

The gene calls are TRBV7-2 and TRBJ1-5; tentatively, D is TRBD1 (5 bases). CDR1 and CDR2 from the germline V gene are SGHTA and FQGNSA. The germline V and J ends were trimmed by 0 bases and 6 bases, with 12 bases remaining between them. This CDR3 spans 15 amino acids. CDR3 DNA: TGTGCCAGCAGCTTAGCATCAGGGACGGCTCAGCCCCAGCATTTT. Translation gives CASSLASGTAQPQHF.

The CDR3 DNA reads TGTGCCAGAATCGACAGGGACAATCAGCCCCAGCATTTT. Residues: CARIDRDNQPQHF. The chain employs TRBV5-3 and TRBJ1-5; 7 nucleotides match TRBD1. TRBV5-3 is an ORF, with its function uncertain. J was trimmed by 3 bases and V by 6 bases; bases with no gene match: 3. The CDR3 runs 13 residues.

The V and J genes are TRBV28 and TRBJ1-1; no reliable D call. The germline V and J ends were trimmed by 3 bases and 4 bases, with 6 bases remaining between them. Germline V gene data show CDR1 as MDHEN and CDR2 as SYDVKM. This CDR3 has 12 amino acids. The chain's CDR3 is CASSFVGTEAFF. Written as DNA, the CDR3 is TGTGCCAGCAGTTTCGTAGGCACTGAAGCTTTCTTT.

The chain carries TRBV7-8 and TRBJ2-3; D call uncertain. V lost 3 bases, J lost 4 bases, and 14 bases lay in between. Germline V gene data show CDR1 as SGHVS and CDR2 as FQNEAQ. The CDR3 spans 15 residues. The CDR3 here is CASSFPGGFADTQYF. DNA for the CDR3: TGTGCCAGCAGCTTTCCGGGCGGTTTCGCAGATACGCAGTATTTT.

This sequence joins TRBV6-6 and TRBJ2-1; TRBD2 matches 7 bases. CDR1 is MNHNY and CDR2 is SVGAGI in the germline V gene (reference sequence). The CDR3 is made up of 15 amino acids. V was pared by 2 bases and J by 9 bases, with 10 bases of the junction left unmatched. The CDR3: CASSYGLAERGEQFF. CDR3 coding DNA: TGTGCCAGCAGTTACGGTCTAGCGGAAAGGGGTGAGCAGTTCTTC.

The CDR3 DNA reads as TGTGCCAGCAGTTACTCGAAAACCCCAGGGACCAACTACGAGCAGTACTTC. It specifies CASSYSKTPGTNYEQYF. The chain joins TRBV6-2 or TRBV6-3 to TRBJ2-7; D may correspond to TRBD1 or TRBD2 (5 bases each). Trimming stripped 0 bases from V and 3 bases from J, with 18 bases between. The CDR3 consists of 17 residues. Germline V lookup: CDR1 MNHEY, CDR2 SVGEGT.

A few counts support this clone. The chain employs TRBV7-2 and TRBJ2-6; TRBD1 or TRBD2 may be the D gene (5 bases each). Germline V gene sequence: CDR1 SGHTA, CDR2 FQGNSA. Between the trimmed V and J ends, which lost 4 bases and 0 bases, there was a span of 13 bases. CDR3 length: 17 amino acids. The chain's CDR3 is CASSSPGRDSGANVLTF. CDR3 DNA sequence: TGTGCCAGCAGCTCGCCGGGGCGAGACTCTGGGGCCAACGTCCTGACTTTC.

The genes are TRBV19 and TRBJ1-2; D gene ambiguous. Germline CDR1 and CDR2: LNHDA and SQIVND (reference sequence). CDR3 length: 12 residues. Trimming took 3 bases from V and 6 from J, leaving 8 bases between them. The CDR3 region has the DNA TGTGCCAGTAGTATGTTAAGGAATGGCTACACCTTC. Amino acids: CASSMLRNGYTF.

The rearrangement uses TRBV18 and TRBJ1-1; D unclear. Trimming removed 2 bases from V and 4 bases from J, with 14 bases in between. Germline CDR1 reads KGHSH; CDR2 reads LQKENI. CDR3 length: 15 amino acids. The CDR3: CASSPFEGEATEAFF. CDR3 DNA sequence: TGTGCCAGCTCACCATTTGAGGGAGAGGCCACTGAAGCTTTCTTT.

The CDR3 DNA follows: TGTGCCTGGACCCGGACAGGGAGCACTGAAGCTTTCTTT. Its translation is CAWTRTGSTEAFF. The chain carries TRBV30 and TRBJ1-1; 8 bases are a match to TRBD1. J gave up 4 bases and V 4 bases, and 5 bases lay outside the gene matches. Germline assignment: CDR1 GTSNPN and CDR2 SVGIG (reference sequence). This CDR3 region has 13 residues.

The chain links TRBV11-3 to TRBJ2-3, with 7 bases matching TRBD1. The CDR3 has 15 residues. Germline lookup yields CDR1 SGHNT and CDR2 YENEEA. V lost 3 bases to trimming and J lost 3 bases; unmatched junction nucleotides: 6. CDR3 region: CASSLRGGRTDTQYF. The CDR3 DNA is TGTGCCAGCAGCTTGCGAGGGGGCCGGACAGATACGCAGTATTTT.

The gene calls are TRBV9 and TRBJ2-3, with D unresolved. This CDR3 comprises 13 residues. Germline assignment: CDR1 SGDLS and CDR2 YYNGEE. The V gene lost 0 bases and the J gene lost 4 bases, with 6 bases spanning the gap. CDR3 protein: CASSVVFPDTQYF. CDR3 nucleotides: TGTGCCAGCAGCGTAGTATTCCCAGATACGCAGTATTTT.

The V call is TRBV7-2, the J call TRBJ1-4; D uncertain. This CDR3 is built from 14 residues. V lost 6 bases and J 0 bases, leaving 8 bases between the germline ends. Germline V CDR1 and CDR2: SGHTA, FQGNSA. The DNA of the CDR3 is TGTGCCAGCAGTAAGCCACCAACTAATGAAAAACTGTTTTTT. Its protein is CASSKPPTNEKLFF.

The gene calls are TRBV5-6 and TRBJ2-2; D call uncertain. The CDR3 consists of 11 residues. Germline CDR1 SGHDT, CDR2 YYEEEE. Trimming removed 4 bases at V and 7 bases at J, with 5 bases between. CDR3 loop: CASSLLGELFF. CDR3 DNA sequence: TGTGCCAGCAGCCTCCTCGGGGAGCTGTTTTTT.

CDR3 in DNA: TGCAGTGCTAGTATGGGGGCATGGAATCAGCCCCAGCATTTT. Translated: CSASMGAWNQPQHF. The rearrangement links TRBV20-1 to TRBJ1-5; D is possibly TRBD1 (6 bases). This CDR3 comprises 14 residues. Germline CDR1 and CDR2: DFQATT and SNEGSKA (reference sequence). V was trimmed by 3 bases and J by 4 bases, leaving 13 bases between them.

CDR3 DNA: TGCGCCAGCAGCCAAGCTATCAGGGGAAAGTATGGCTACACCTTC. Protein: CASSQAIRGKYGYTF. V usage is TRBV4-3 and J usage is TRBJ1-2; D might be TRBD1 (6 bases). Germline V CDR1 and CDR2: LGHNA, YSLEER. Trimming stripped 1 base from V and 5 bases from J, with 14 bases between. The CDR3 is 15 amino acids.

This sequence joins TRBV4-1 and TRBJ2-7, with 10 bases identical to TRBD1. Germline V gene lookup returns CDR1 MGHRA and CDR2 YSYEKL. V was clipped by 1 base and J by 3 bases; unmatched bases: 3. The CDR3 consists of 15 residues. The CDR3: CASSQGQGAYYEQYF. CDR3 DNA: TGCGCCAGCAGCCAAGGACAGGGGGCTTACTACGAGCAGTACTTC.